One and the same sample provided the 16 T cell receptor beta chains below, sequenced in a study of T-cell reconstitution after alpha-beta-depleted transplantation in children. The TCRbeta library incorporated unique molecular identifiers. TCRdb reprocessed the PCR reads with MiXCR, giving one entry per CDR3 protein. The repertoire holds 450,000 to 600,000 distinct CDR3 sequences, with 10% to 13% as singletons. Sequencing was performed on PBMCs, taken before TCRalphabeta/CD19-depleted stem cell transplant. All receptors derive from a child under 10 years old with inherited bone marrow failure, due to receive a stem cell transplant.

This clonotype was seen at least ten times. The chain is built from TRBV28 and TRBJ2-7; D is ambiguous. CDR3 length: 12 residues. Germline CDR1 and CDR2: MDHEN and SYDVKM. Trimming shortened V by 6 bases and J by 4 bases, and 10 bases separated the two germline ends. The CDR3 loop reads CASSRSFYEQYF. The CDR3 DNA follows: TGTGCCAGCAGCCGCAGTTTTTACGAGCAGTACTTC.

This clonotype was picked up a small number of times. The chain recombines TRBV20-1 with TRBJ1-3; no clear D gene. Looked up from germline, CDR1 is DFQATT and CDR2 is SNEGSKA (reference sequence). V dropped 6 bases and J dropped 0 bases, with 12 bases sitting between them. This CDR3 has 14 residues. As DNA, the CDR3 is TGCAGTGCCCCCGGGGTGGGCTCTGGAAACACCATATATTTT. Amino acid sequence: CSAPGVGSGNTIYF.

This clonotype was seen ten or more times. As DNA, the CDR3 is TGCGCCAGCAGCCAAGCGAGGGCAACCAATGAGCAGTTCTTC. Translation gives CASSQARATNEQFF. The chain couples TRBV4-3 to TRBJ2-1; tentatively, D is TRBD2 (5 bases). Germline CDR1 LGHNA, CDR2 YSLEER. The CDR3 spans 14 residues. Trimming removed 1 base from V and 6 bases from J, with 10 bases in between.

This clonotype was counted only a few times. This chain joins TRBV2 and TRBJ2-1, with TRBD2 matching over 7 bases. Per germline, CDR1 SNHLY and CDR2 FYNNEI. The ends lost 6 bases at V and 0 bases at J; junction bases unmatched: 5. The CDR3 is made up of 15 amino acids. In nucleotides, the CDR3 is TGTGCCAGCAGAAGTCGGACTAGCTCCTACAATGAGCAGTTCTTC. Translation gives CASRSRTSSYNEQFF.

This clonotype was counted many times. The chain uses TRBV18 and TRBJ2-7; TRBD1 matches 10 bases. CDR3 length: 15 amino acids. V lost 5 bases and J lost 3; bases outside the gene matches: 7. From germline, CDR1 is KGHSH and CDR2 LQKENI. This CDR3 reads CASSLRQGAFYEQYF. CDR3 bases: TGTGCCAGCTCATTGCGACAGGGGGCCTTCTACGAGCAGTACTTC. Full variable domain (missing parts from reference TRBV18 and TRBJ2-7): NAGVMQNPRHLVRRRGQEARLRCSPMKGHSHVYWYRQLPEEGLKFMVYLQKENIIDESGMPKERFSAEFPKEGPSILRIQQVVRGDSAAYFCASSLRQGAFYEQYFGPGTRLTVT.

The sample holds many counts of this clonotype. This chain uses TRBV4-3 with TRBJ2-3; D not certain. Trimming took 3 bases from V and 6 from J, leaving 10 bases between them. Germline V gene data show CDR1 as LGHNA and CDR2 as YSLEER. The CDR3 extends over 13 amino acids. Written as DNA, the CDR3 is TGCGCCAGCAGCCATTCCCAAGAGGATACGCAGTATTTT. Protein: CASSHSQEDTQYF.

Ten or more counts support this clonotype. The rearrangement links TRBV4-3 to TRBJ1-4, with D uncertain. V was clipped by 0 bases and J by 6 bases, with 14 bases between them. The CDR3 totals 16 residues. CDR1 is LGHNA, CDR2 YSLEER, per germline. The DNA of the CDR3 is TGCGCCAGCAGCCAAGACGCTGTTACTCGAGATGAAAAACTGTTTTTT. This codes for CASSQDAVTRDEKLFF.

This clonotype was detected ten times or more. The genes are TRBV6-1 and TRBJ2-1; 13 nucleotides agree with TRBD2. CDR3 size: 16 residues. With 6 bases clipped from V and 10 bases from J, the junction kept 12 bases outside the gene matches. Germline CDR1 MNHNS, CDR2 SASEGT. CDR3 DNA sequence: TGTGCCAGCAGCCCTTACTTTTTGACTAGCGGGAGGGAGCAGTTCTTC. Translation: CASSPYFLTSGREQFF.

As for this clonotype: Given a much more abundant clone one base away, this may be a read error. The J gene is TRBJ2-1, the V gene TRBV24-1; D might be TRBD2 (6 bases). V was pared by 4 bases and J by 4 bases, with 16 bases between. This CDR3 contains 16 residues. CDR1 and CDR2 from the germline V gene are KGHDR and SFDVKD. The CDR3 loop is CATSEPGTRIYNEQFF. CDR3 sequence (DNA): TGTGCCACCAGTGAGCCCGGGACTCGCATTTACAATGAGCAGTTCTTC.

This clonotype was seen at least ten times. The chain recombines TRBV28 with TRBJ2-7; D is perhaps TRBD1 or TRBD2 (5 bases each). This CDR3 has 17 amino acids. The germline V gene encodes CDR1 MDHEN and CDR2 SYDVKM. The V and J ends lost 3 bases and 1 base respectively, with 19 bases between them. CDR3 nucleotides: TGTGCCAGCAGTTTTGGGTGGGACGTAGTTCGGTCCTACGAGCAGTACTTC. Its protein is CASSFGWDVVRSYEQYF.

The V and J genes are TRBV5-1 and TRBJ2-3, with 7 positions matching TRBD2. The CDR3 has 18 amino acids. The germline V gene encodes CDR1 SGHRS and CDR2 YFSETQ. With V trimmed by 0 bases and J by 1 base, 11 bases remained unmatched. For the CDR3, the DNA is TGCGCCAGCAGCTTGGGTCTAGCGGCGACCCTTCGCACAGATACGCAGTATTTT. It encodes CASSLGLAATLRTDTQYF.

In its sample, this clonotype was seen many times. The genes are TRBV24-1 and TRBJ2-2, with a weak D call TRBD1 (5 bases). The CDR3 loop spans 16 amino acids. Trimming cost V 3 bases and J 6 bases, with 16 bases left between them. Germline lookup yields CDR1 KGHDR and CDR2 SFDVKD. CDR3 sequence (DNA): TGTGCCACCAGTGATAAGGCCGATGGACACTCCGGGGAGCTGTTTTTT. It codes for CATSDKADGHSGELFF.

The CDR3 protein is CASSLDGPWGYGYTF. CDR3 nucleotide sequence: TGTGCCAGCAGCTTAGATGGACCGTGGGGCTATGGCTACACCTTC. This chain joins TRBV11-2 and TRBJ1-2; the D is unclear. Germline CDR1 SGHAT, CDR2 FQNNGV. Trimming shortened V by 0 bases and J by 4 bases, and 12 bases separated the two germline ends. There are 15 residues in the CDR3.

This clonotype has at least ten counts. This chain uses TRBV21-1 with TRBJ2-7; the table's TRBD1 call for D was not verified on the DNA. TRBV21-1 represents a pseudogene. CDR3 length: 14 residues. CDR3 in amino acids: CASSGKSTGPEQYF. CDR3 sequence (DNA): TGTGCCAGCAGCGGGAAGAGCACAGGGCCCGAGCAGTACTTC.

This clonotype came up many times. This chain joins TRBV20-1 and TRBJ2-7, with 7 bases aligning to TRBD2. Germline loops: CDR1 DFQATT, CDR2 SNEGSKA (reference sequence). The CDR3 sequence is 16 residues long. J lost 1 base, V lost 0 bases, and 9 bases had no gene match. CDR3 residues: CSARDWGSGSSYEQYF. DNA for the CDR3: TGCAGTGCTAGAGATTGGGGTAGCGGGTCGTCCTACGAGCAGTACTTC.

This chain joins TRBV12-3 or TRBV12-4 and TRBJ2-7; D is tentatively TRBD1 or TRBD2 (5 bases each). The V end was cut by 4 bases, the J end by 6 bases, with 16 bases between. This CDR3 spans 14 amino acids. The CDR3 DNA reads TGTGCCAGCAGTTCCGGGACCAACCCGGGCGAGCAGTACTTC. Protein product: CASSSGTNPGEQYF.